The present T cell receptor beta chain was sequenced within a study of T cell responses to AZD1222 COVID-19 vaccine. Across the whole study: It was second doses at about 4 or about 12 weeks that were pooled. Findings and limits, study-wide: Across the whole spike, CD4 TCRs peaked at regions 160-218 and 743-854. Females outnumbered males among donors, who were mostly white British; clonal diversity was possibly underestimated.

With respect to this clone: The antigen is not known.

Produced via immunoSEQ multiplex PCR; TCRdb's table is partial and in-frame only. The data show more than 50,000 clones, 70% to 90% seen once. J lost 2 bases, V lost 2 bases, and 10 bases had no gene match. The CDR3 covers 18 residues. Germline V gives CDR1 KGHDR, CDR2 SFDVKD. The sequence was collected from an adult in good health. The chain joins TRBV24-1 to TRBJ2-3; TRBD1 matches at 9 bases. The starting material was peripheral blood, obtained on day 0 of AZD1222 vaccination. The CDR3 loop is CATSDSLPGTGNTDTQYF. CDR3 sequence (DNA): TGTGCCACCAGTGATTCTTTACCCGGGACAGGGAACACAGATACGCAGTATTTT.